This T cell receptor (beta chain) was documented in a study of CXCR3-negative and CXCR3-positive naive CD8 T cells. Broader study findings: The authors found comparable surface CD5 between naive subsets and inferred TCR strength from TRB CDR3 properties.

UMI-labeled TRB cDNA libraries were prepared by 5' RACE. TCRdb processed the 5' RACE reads again and assigns one entry to each CDR3 protein, with no DNA. The listing records tens of thousands of distinct CDR3 sequences. A remark on this clonotype: Antigen specificity is unknown.

Germline CDR1 is SGHRS and CDR2 is YFSETQ. This CDR3 is built from 16 residues. This clonotype was sampled from a human donor in good health. Some clones in this sample may be carry-over from other donors' samples. Sequencing was performed on memory CD8+ T cells from blood. The chain has TRBV5-1 and TRBJ2-1; TCRdb indicates TRBD1, and absent DNA this call remains unverified. CDR3 amino acids: CASSARDSSSYNEQFF. The whole variable domain, remainder taken from reference TRBV5-1 and TRBJ2-1, is KAGVTQTPRYLIKTRGQQVTLSCSPISGHRSVSWYQQTPGQGLQFLFEYFSETQRNKGNFPGRFSGRQFSNSRSEMNVSTLELGDSALYLCASSARDSSSYNEQFFGPGTRLTVL.